This entry describes one T cell receptor beta chain. Its matching antigen is unknown. Clones were sequenced by immunoSEQ multiplex PCR, and TCRdb holds only the in-frame ones, with some missing. The data contain just over 80,000 clones, approximately 90% of them seen just once; the ten biggest clones take up 5% to 6%. The record originates from a study of T cell responses to AZD1222 COVID-19 vaccine. Study-level information: Pooled in the analysis were second doses at about 4 or about 12 weeks.

Study conclusions and caveats: Among the donors, most were white British and more were female, and clonal diversity was possibly underestimated. Rises in breadth and depth of Spike-specific TCRs came after two AZD1222 doses. Among vaccine-associated CD4 TCRs, coverage spanned spike, with dominance at 160-218 and 743-854.

This clonotype originated in an adult in good health. The sample consisted of peripheral blood, taken on day 0 of AZD1222 vaccination.

The CDR3 DNA reads TGTGCCAGCAGTTACTCTGGCGGGAATCTGGTCACTGAAGCTTTCTTT. This encodes CASSYSGGNLVTEAFF. The chain carries TRBV6-5 and TRBJ1-1; the D is unclear. The V and J ends lost 0 bases and 4 bases respectively, with 15 bases between them. CDR1 and CDR2 (germline): MNHEY, SVGAGI. The CDR3 is 16 residues long.